These 18 T cell receptor beta chains came from one sample sequenced in a study of blood T cell repertoires in COVID-19. Data came from immunoSEQ multiplex PCR; TCRdb stores just in-frame clones and leaves some out. The sample shows 200,000 to 250,000 clones, 80% to 85% of them seen only once. The material sequenced was peripheral blood. The receptor set was obtained from a man aged 25-45 years with active or convalescent COVID-19.

This sequence joins TRBV7-2 and TRBJ2-3; 9 nucleotides agree with TRBD2. The length of the CDR3 is 20 residues. V shed 0 bases and J 0 bases; nucleotides not matched to a gene: 13. In germline, CDR1 is SGHTA, CDR2 FQGNSA. The CDR3, as DNA: TGTGCCAGCAGCTTAGCCCTCGAGGAAGCGGGGGGACCCAGCACAGATACGCAGTATTTT. This codes for CASSLALEEAGGPSTDTQYF. Full variable domain (remainder filled in from reference TRBV7-2 and TRBJ2-3): GAGVSQSPSNKVTEKGKDVELRCDPISGHTALYWYRQSLGQGLEFLIYFQGNSAPDKSGLPSDRFSAERTGGSVSTLTIQRTQQEDSAVYLCASSLALEEAGGPSTDTQYFGPGTRLTVL.

The chain uses TRBV9 and TRBJ1-3, with D perhaps TRBD1 (6 bases). The CDR3 spans 17 residues. V lost 2 bases, J lost 0 bases, and 15 bases lay in between. Looked up from germline, CDR1 is SGDLS and CDR2 is YYNGEE. CDR3 region: CASSVGQIFSSGNTIYF. The CDR3 DNA sequence: TGTGCCAGCAGCGTCGGACAGATATTTAGCTCTGGAAACACCATATATTTT. Full variable domain (remainder filled in from reference TRBV9 and TRBJ1-3): DSGVTQTPKHLITATGQRVTLRCSPRSGDLSVYWYQQSLDQGLQFLIQYYNGEERAKGNILERFSAQQFPDLHSELNLSSLELGDSALYFCASSVGQIFSSGNTIYFGEGSWLTVV.

The CDR3 sequence: CASSFRGRTDTQYF. Here the CDR3 DNA reads TGTGCCAGCAGCTTCAGGGGGCGCACAGATACGCAGTATTTT. The V call is TRBV5-4, the J call TRBJ2-3, with 8 bases lining up with TRBD1. CDR3 length: 14 amino acids. Germline CDR1 is SGHNT and CDR2 is YYREEE (reference sequence). Trimming removed 2 bases from V and 1 base from J; junction bases left unmatched: 0.

DNA for the CDR3: TGTGCCAGCAGATACAGGAGGGAGAGGTCACCCCTCCACTTT. Translated, it gives CASRYRRERSPLHF. The gene calls are TRBV28 and TRBJ1-6, with TRBD1 as a possible D gene (5 bases). Between the trimmed V and J ends, which lost 6 bases and 10 bases, there was a span of 16 bases. Per germline, CDR1 MDHEN and CDR2 SYDVKM. The CDR3 consists of 14 residues.

V usage is TRBV5-1 and J usage is TRBJ1-6, with a possible D match to TRBD1 (5 bases). The CDR3 extends over 15 amino acids. Trimming left V 5 bases short and J 7 bases short, with 16 bases between. Germline V gene lookup returns CDR1 SGHRS and CDR2 YFSETQ. The CDR3 spells CASSWGLEGNSPLHF. The CDR3, as DNA: TGCGCCAGCAGTTGGGGCCTGGAGGGAAATTCACCCCTCCACTTT.

The chain couples TRBV3-1 (or the pseudogene TRBV3-2) to TRBJ1-4; unclear D gene. Germline CDR1 and CDR2: LGHDT and YNNKEL (reference sequence). The V and J ends lost 3 bases and 5 bases respectively, with 4 bases between them. The CDR3 is 12 amino acids. The CDR3 reads CASSQRNEKLFF. The CDR3 DNA sequence: TGTGCCAGCAGCCAGAGAAATGAAAAACTGTTTTTT.

The chain recombines TRBV30 with TRBJ1-2, with D possibly TRBD1 on 6 matching bases. The CDR3 contains 16 residues. Trimming pared 2 bases from V and 1 base from J, leaving 17 bases between. The germline gives CDR1 GTSNPN, CDR2 SVGIG (reference sequence). The CDR3 nucleotides are TGTGCCTGGAGTTTAATGACAGGCCGTCTTAACTATGGCTACACCTTC. It translates to CAWSLMTGRLNYGYTF.

The chain joins TRBV5-1 to TRBJ2-6; 7 positions agree with TRBD1. With V trimmed by 2 bases and J by 2 bases, 4 bases remained unmatched. This CDR3 has 16 residues. Per the germline V gene, CDR1 is SGHRS and CDR2 is YFSETQ. The CDR3 nucleotides read TGCGCCAGCAGCTTACAGACAGGGACTGGGGCCAACGTCCTGACTTTC. Translating it yields CASSLQTGTGANVLTF. Filled out from reference TRBV5-1 and TRBJ2-6, the complete variable domain reads KAGVTQTPRYLIKTRGQQVTLSCSPISGHRSVSWYQQTPGQGLQFLFEYFSETQRNKGNFPGRFSGRQFSNSRSEMNVSTLELGDSALYLCASSLQTGTGANVLTFGAGSRLTVL.

This clone was seen just once. The V and J genes are TRBV19 and TRBJ1-2; maybe TRBD1 (5 bases). Trimming pared 6 bases from V and 1 base from J, leaving 12 bases between. CDR1 and CDR2 from the germline V gene are LNHDA and SQIVND (reference sequence). The CDR3 runs to 14 residues. For the CDR3, the DNA is TGTGCCAGTAGCCGATTCAGGGTTAACTATGGCTACACCTTC. Translated: CASSRFRVNYGYTF.

This clone was seen ten or more times. The chain combines TRBV28 with TRBJ2-6; 7 bases are a match to TRBD1. Germline assignment: CDR1 MDHEN and CDR2 SYDVKM. CDR3 length: 16 residues. Trimming at V came to 6 bases and at J to 0 bases, leaving 5 bases not matched to a gene. The CDR3 sequence is CASRGTVLSGANVLTF. The CDR3 region has the DNA TGTGCCAGCAGAGGGACAGTGCTCTCTGGGGCCAACGTCCTGACTTTC.

The rearrangement joins TRBV9 to TRBJ2-3, with 12 positions matching TRBD2. Trimming cost V 4 bases and J 5 bases; bases outside gene matches: 14. This CDR3 spans 18 amino acids. The germline V gene has CDR1 SGDLS and CDR2 YYNGEE. The CDR3 loop is CASSRQGSTSGSIDTQYF. CDR3 coding DNA: TGTGCCAGCAGCCGCCAGGGGTCGACTAGCGGGAGTATAGATACGCAGTATTTT.

The V call is TRBV29-1, the J call TRBJ1-5; TRBD1 matches at 7 bases. The junction had 8 bases not matched to a gene; V was cut back by 7 bases and J by 5 bases. CDR1 and CDR2 from the germline V gene are SQVTM and ANQGSEA. The CDR3 has 13 amino acids. CDR3 DNA sequence: TGCAGCGCACAGGGGTCGTTGGATCAGCCCCAGCATTTT. It specifies CSAQGSLDQPQHF.

J is TRBJ1-2 and V is TRBV5-5; the match to TRBD1 covers 11 bases. The CDR3 sequence is 18 residues long. V lost 4 bases and J lost 4; bases outside the gene matches: 15. Germline lookup yields CDR1 SGHKS and CDR2 YYEKEE (reference sequence). The chain's CDR3 is CASSPSDRGQRGLYGYTF. The CDR3 DNA reads as TGTGCCAGCAGCCCCTCGGACAGGGGGCAAAGGGGTCTCTATGGCTACACCTTC.

The rearrangement joins TRBV2 to TRBJ1-4, with D possibly being TRBD1 (5 bases). CDR1 and CDR2 (germline): SNHLY, FYNNEI. V gave up 6 bases and J gave up 5 bases, with 13 bases separating them. CDR3 length: 14 amino acids. The CDR3 nucleotides are TGTGCCAGCAGAGCGCAGGGCGGAAATGAAAAACTGTTTTTT. Translated: CASRAQGGNEKLFF.

The chain uses TRBV21-1 and TRBJ2-3; the table's D call of TRBD1 was not tested on the DNA. TRBV21-1 is assigned pseudogene status. The CDR3 has 14 residues. The CDR3 DNA reads as TGTGCCAGCAGCAAAGCGGGGCCCGCAGATACGCAGTATTTT. It codes for CASSKAGPADTQYF.

V and J are TRBV3-1 (or the pseudogene TRBV3-2) and TRBJ1-6, with unresolved D. The CDR3 runs to 13 residues. CDR1 and CDR2 (germline): LGHDT, YNNKEL (reference sequence). V shed 5 bases and J shed 10 bases, with 12 bases lying between them. The CDR3 sequence: CASSGAGSSPLHF. The CDR3 DNA sequence: TGTGCCAGCAGCGGCGCAGGTTCGTCACCCCTCCACTTT.

CDR3 coding DNA: TGTGCCTGGACGCGGGACGCCCGGAATTCACCCCTCCACTTT. It yields the protein CAWTRDARNSPLHF. This chain uses TRBV30 with TRBJ1-6; a weak D match, TRBD1 (5 bases). Germline loops: CDR1 GTSNPN, CDR2 SVGIG (reference sequence). The V end lost 4 bases, the J end lost 7 bases, and 14 bases lay between the germline ends. CDR3 length: 14 amino acids.

V usage is TRBV6-2 or TRBV6-3 and J usage is TRBJ2-3, with 10 bases identical to TRBD2. The CDR3 loop spans 18 amino acids. Trimming took 4 bases from V and 1 from J; bases not matched to a gene: 11. From germline, CDR1 is MNHEY and CDR2 SVGEGT. The CDR3, as DNA: TGTGCCAGCAGTTCGCCCCACCTAGCGGGGGCTGGCACAGATACGCAGTATTTT. Its protein product is CASSSPHLAGAGTDTQYF.